This TCR beta chain is from a study of T cells in localized non-small cell lung cancer. Study observations and caveats: Heterogeneity within the tumor remains possible, as just one region underwent sequencing. T cell clonality was highest in uninvolved adjacent lung, above tumor. The study linked higher blood T cell density to longer overall survival. There were a median roughly 54 of the top 100 tumor clones appearing in adjacent lung.

The table came from immunoSEQ multiplex PCR; TCRdb's copy has only in-frame clones and leaves some out. The table has 15,000 to 20,000 clones, about 83% seen once. Note on this clone: The antigen is not known.

The input for sequencing was peripheral blood, taken before any cancer treatment. The origin of this receptor is a man between 40 and 70 years old with stage I lung adenocarcinoma.

The CDR3 nucleotides read TGCGCCAGCAGCCAAGCCCTAGTACTGGGAAACACTGAAGCTTTCTTT. It translates to CASSQALVLGNTEAFF. This chain joins TRBV4-3 and TRBJ1-1; D not resolved. V lost 1 base, J lost 2 bases, and 14 bases lay in between. From germline, CDR1 is LGHNA and CDR2 YSLEER. There are 16 residues in the CDR3.